This passage covers 13 T cell receptor beta chains from one sample sequenced in a study of cytomegalovirus exposure and HLA in healthy donors. The PCR contained 60 Vbeta and 13 Jbeta primers. Data came from immunoSEQ multiplex PCR; TCRdb stores just in-frame clones and leaves some out. Reported are under 200,000 clones; the ten largest clones contain 6.5%. Input material: PBMCs. The receptors shown here come from a man younger than 45 in good health and CMV-seronegative.

The chain carries TRBV6-5 and TRBJ2-5; TRBD1 aligns across 9 bases. Trimming cost V 6 bases and J 4 bases; bases outside gene matches: 6. Germline CDR1 and CDR2: MNHEY and SVGAGI. The CDR3 extends over 14 amino acids. For the CDR3, the DNA is TGTGCCAGCAGCTCCGGACAGGGGATAGAGACCCAGTACTTC. Translating gives CASSSGQGIETQYF.

This chain links TRBV19 with TRBJ1-2, with D tentatively TRBD1 (5 bases). V lost 0 bases to trimming and J lost 2 bases, with 7 bases between them. Germline V lookup: CDR1 LNHDA, CDR2 SQIVND (reference sequence). CDR3 size: 14 residues. CDR3 sequence (DNA): TGTGCCAGTAGTATAGATCGGGGGAACTATGGCTACACCTTC. Translation gives CASSIDRGNYGYTF.

The gene calls are TRBV6-9 and TRBJ2-6, with a tentative D call TRBD2 (5 bases). CDR1 MNHGY and CDR2 SVAAGI come from the germline V gene. The CDR3 is 11 amino acids. V was shortened by 3 bases and J by 18 bases, with 12 bases between the two germline ends. The CDR3 protein is CASSYPRGETF. CDR3 sequence (DNA): TGTGCCAGCAGTTACCCCCGGGGTGAGACTTTC.

The chain links TRBV7-3 to TRBJ2-5; 7 bases map to TRBD1. The DNA matches TRBJ2-7 better at its end, which makes the J call doubtful. This CDR3 has 14 amino acids. CDR1 and CDR2 from the germline V gene are SGHTA and FQGTGA. DNA of the CDR3: TGTGCCAGCAGCTTATCAGGGGGCTCCTACGAGCAGTACTTC. It translates to CASSLSGGSYEQYF.

Of note for this clone: Mismatch with germline at one junction end may stem from a read error. The V gene is TRBV6-1, the J gene TRBJ2-4, with 10 positions matching TRBD2. Germline values: CDR1 MNHNS, CDR2 SASEGT. The CDR3 contains 15 residues. CDR3 bases: TGTGCCAGCACTGAACCCCTAGCGGGAGAAAACATTCAGTACTTC. Translation: CASTEPLAGENIQYF.

This chain uses TRBV19 with TRBJ1-2; 7 bases match TRBD1. The V gene's germline CDR1 is LNHDA and CDR2 SQIVND (reference sequence). Trimming cost V 7 bases and J 2 bases; bases outside gene matches: 10. This CDR3 is built from 15 residues. The DNA for the CDR3 is TGTGCCAGTACCACTGACAGGGTTCGGAACTATGGCTACACCTTC. Its protein product is CASTTDRVRNYGYTF.

The J gene is TRBJ2-1, the V gene TRBV20-1; TRBD2 is a possible D gene (6 bases). The length of the CDR3 is 11 residues. Trimming pared 1 base from V and 12 bases from J, leaving 10 bases between. Germline CDR1 reads DFQATT; CDR2 reads SNEGSKA (reference sequence). CDR3 bases: TGCAGTGCTAGAGGGGGGGAAGGGCAGTTCTTC. Protein product: CSARGGEGQFF.

This chain joins TRBV4-3 and TRBJ1-2, with D maybe TRBD1 (6 bases). CDR1 LGHNA and CDR2 YSLEER come from the germline V gene. The V gene lost 4 bases and the J gene lost 7 bases, with 16 bases spanning the gap. This CDR3 spans 14 amino acids. Here the CDR3 DNA reads TGCGCCAGCAGCCCTATCCCAGGGGCTGGTGGCTACACCTTC. This gives the protein CASSPIPGAGGYTF.

The chain recombines TRBV7-9 with TRBJ2-3, with TRBD2 matching 10 bases. This CDR3 is 18 amino acids long. Germline-derived CDR1 and CDR2 are SEHNR and FQNEAQ (reference sequence). The J segment lost 1 base and the V segment lost 5 bases, leaving 12 bases of the junction unmatched. The DNA for the CDR3 is TGTGCCAGCAGCCAACACGGACTAGCGGAGGTGGGCACAGATACGCAGTATTTT. Protein product: CASSQHGLAEVGTDTQYF. Full variable domain (outside the CDR3, taken from reference TRBV7-9 and TRBJ2-3): DTGVSQNPRHKITKRGQNVTFRCDPISEHNRLYWYRQTLGQGPEFLTYFQNEAQLEKSRLLSDRFSAERPKGSFSTLEIQRTEQGDSAMYLCASSQHGLAEVGTDTQYFGPGTRLTVL.

The CDR3 nucleotides read TGCAGCGTTGAAAGGGGGCCTCACACTGAAGCTTTCTTT. This codes for CSVERGPHTEAFF. The chain joins TRBV29-1 to TRBJ1-1, with 7 positions matching TRBD1. The ends lost 2 bases at V and 3 bases at J; junction bases unmatched: 3. The CDR3 has 13 amino acids. CDR1 SQVTM and CDR2 ANQGSEA come from the germline V gene.

The rearrangement links TRBV19 to TRBJ1-5; D is unresolved. This CDR3 contains 17 residues. CDR1 and CDR2 from the germline V gene are LNHDA and SQIVND (reference sequence). V was cut by 4 bases and J by 5 bases, with 21 bases left in between. In DNA form, the CDR3 reads TGTGCCAGTAGTACTCCCTGGAGGAAGGTCGTTGATCAGCCCCAGCATTTT. Its translation: CASSTPWRKVVDQPQHF.

This chain joins TRBV27 and TRBJ1-1; 7 bases align to TRBD1. V shed 10 bases and J 2 bases; nucleotides not matched to a gene: 16. The CDR3 spans 16 residues. Germline V CDR1 and CDR2: MNHEY, SMNVEV (reference sequence). CDR3 coding DNA: TGTGCCACCTCCCAAGGGGGCGGGCAGGGAAACACTGAAGCTTTCTTT. Residues: CATSQGGGQGNTEAFF.

The V call is TRBV16, the J call TRBJ1-2; D is unclear. In germline, CDR1 is KGHSY, CDR2 FQNENV. This CDR3 contains 15 residues. V lost 2 bases and J lost 4, with 14 bases in between. As DNA, the CDR3 is TGTGCCAGCAGCCAACCTTGGACCAGCGGCTATGGCTACACCTTC. This sequence encodes CASSQPWTSGYGYTF.